This T cell receptor beta chain was recovered during a study of tumor-infiltrating lymphocytes in glioblastoma multiforme. Study-wide findings and caveats: Functional subtype sorting of these T cells was not performed. Clone frequencies may be distorted by unequal TCR transcripts per cell.

Details on this clonotype: The antigen is unknown.

J was trimmed by 6 bases and V by 8 bases; bases with no gene match: 11. Germline CDR1 is MNHEY and CDR2 is SVGAGI. The CDR3 has 14 amino acids. Three nested ARM-PCR rounds with V-beta and C-beta primers built TCRB libraries. TCRB cDNA was made from 0.4 to 0.6 ug total RNA. These TCRB libraries lack any described unique molecular identifiers. TCRdb ran MiXCR on the multiplex PCR reads and lists one entry per CDR3 protein. The sample contains about 13,000 distinct CDR3 sequences, over 60% of which appear only once. The specimen was brain tumor tissue. The rearrangement links TRBV6-5 to TRBJ1-2; TRBD1 matches at 8 bases. The sequence was obtained from a male donor with glioblastoma. CDR3 residues: CASGSYRGGHGYTF. DNA of the CDR3: TGTGCCAGCGGGAGCTACAGGGGGGGCCATGGCTACACCTTC.